This TCR beta chain originates from a study of PD-L1 blockade in urothelial cancer (dated by TCRdb to about 2017). Notes on the research overall: All patients started therapy around 2014 and received atezolizumab 1,200 mg intravenously every 3 weeks. About nine tenths of the roughly 30 patients were males with bladder-origin urothelial cancer, and about 65% of the 29 reported a prior smoking history. An ECOG performance status of 0 or 1 was recorded for the patients, and 0 to 3 prior chemotherapy regimens had been received by the patients. Blood samples were analyzed at two time points: 3 weeks after treatment start (second dose) and 6 weeks after treatment start. Blood samples gave a median of around 130,000 T cells and approximately 85,000 unique TCRs, with a median clonality of 0.080. Somatic, immune and clinical correlates of response to PD-L1 blockade with atezolizumab in urothelial cancer were the focus of an exploratory multi-omic analysis. Pretreatment tumor samples, along with matched peripheral blood serially collected before and after atezolizumab treatment, were subjected to TCR sequencing. Durable clinical benefit was defined as progression-free survival longer than 6 months, and TCR features were also tested against progression-free and overall survival. In the same patients, whole exome sequencing and RNA sequencing of pretreatment tumors were performed in addition to TCR sequencing. About 10 patients achieved durable clinical benefit and some 20 did not. Pretreatment blood TCR-seq was available for 30 or so patients, at least one posttreatment blood collection was obtained for some 25 patients, and tumor TCR-seq was available for some 25 patients. Summary of the overall study and its limitations: Because of the small sample size (n ≈ 28) and the many exploratory analyses performed, the results are intended to be regarded as hypothesis-generating. Greater expansion of tumor-associated TCR clones in peripheral blood 3 weeks after the start of treatment was observed in patients with durable benefit (n of about 24, p = 0.022). A pretreatment peripheral blood TCR clonality below the median was linked to improved progression-free and overall survival.

The table lists this clone with a count of one. There is no known antigen for this receptor. No much larger clonotype is one base removed from it; base qualities were not supplied. CDR1 and CDR2 are drawn from the germline V gene (reference sequence): SGHNT, YYREEE. The CDR3 starts with the cysteine, ends with the phenylalanine, and has 16 residues. The entry retains the CDR3 DNA only, 48 bases that are in frame from base 1. V loses 2 bases of germline sequence and J loses 5 bases, and the interval between the two ends is 18 bases. A cohort of around 28 patients with locally advanced or metastatic urothelial carcinoma, treated at Memorial Sloan Kettering on a trial protocol, was included. Peripheral blood mononuclear cells were collected pretreatment and during treatment, at between 1 and 8 total time points per patient. The Qiagen DNeasy Blood extraction kit was used to purify genomic DNA from total PBMCs and tumor samples. PBMCs were collected pretreatment and during treatment, and were isolated and stored as previously described.

Synthetic TCR analog templates were spiked into each PCR to estimate absolute template abundance from read counts. Using the immunoSEQ assay, TCRbeta CDR3 regions were amplified from genomic DNA with bias-controlled V and J gene primers. Sequencing of rearranged TCRbeta segments was done at approximately 20X coverage. Under the source paper's analysis protocol: Clustering was used to correct sequencing errors, and CDR3s were annotated against IMGT to assign V, D and J genes. Downstream analyses used only productive TCRbeta rearrangements, leaving out any out-of-frame or stop-codon sequences. Clonality was computed as one minus Shannon entropy normalized by the log of the number of unique productive sequences. Clones differing between time points or between blood and tumor were identified by Fisher's exact test with Benjamini-Hochberg correction at adjusted p below 0.01. TCRdb limited this immuneACCESS table to in-frame rearrangements with V and J called. A share of clones is missing; checked studies link under half to unresolved V genes, and the rest is unexplained. The V and J calls and clone size come from that table; D and trimming were worked out from the DNA. The sample yields tens of thousands of clones; about 80% were counted once. 3.6% of the sample is in the top ten clones.

The receptor was derived from a man aged 65-85 years with urothelial cancer. Recombination connected TRBV5-4 to TRBJ2-3, and TRBD2 may be the D gene, going by 5 matching bases. The sample here was PBMCs, taken around atezolizumab (anti-PD-L1) treatment. DNA sequence: TGTGCCAGCAGCTTTCTAGACGGTCCAGGAGGAGATACGCAGTATTTT. Translated, it gives CASSFLDGPGGDTQYF. Reference TRBV5-4 and TRBJ2-3 proteins supply the regions before and after the CDR3; the full variable domain is: ETGVTQSPTHLIKTRGQQVTLRCSSQSGHNTVSWYQQALGQGPQFIFQYYREEENGRGNFPPRFSGLQFPNYSSELNVNALELDDSALYLCASSFLDGPGGDTQYFGPGTRLTVL.